This T cell receptor beta chain is drawn from a study of T cell repertoires in cytomegalovirus infection. This clonotype was seen only a few times. The CDR3 loop spans 15 amino acids. Per germline, CDR1 SGHAT and CDR2 FQDESV (reference sequence). The V end lost 1 base, the J end lost 0 bases, and 7 bases lay between the germline ends. TCRdb re-called the reads with MiXCR, one entry per CDR3 protein. The table includes about 180,000 distinct CDR3 sequences, about 18% detected once. The specimen sequenced was CD8+ T cells from PBMCs. The rearrangement uses TRBV11-1 and TRBJ2-4, with D unclear. This TCR derives from a human donor in good health (CMV status not recorded). Some clones in this sample may be carry-over from other donors' samples. CDR3 sequence reads: CASSLDSLAKNIQYF. The CDR3 DNA sequence: TGTGCCAGCAGCTTAGACAGCTTAGCCAAAAACATTCAGTACTTC.